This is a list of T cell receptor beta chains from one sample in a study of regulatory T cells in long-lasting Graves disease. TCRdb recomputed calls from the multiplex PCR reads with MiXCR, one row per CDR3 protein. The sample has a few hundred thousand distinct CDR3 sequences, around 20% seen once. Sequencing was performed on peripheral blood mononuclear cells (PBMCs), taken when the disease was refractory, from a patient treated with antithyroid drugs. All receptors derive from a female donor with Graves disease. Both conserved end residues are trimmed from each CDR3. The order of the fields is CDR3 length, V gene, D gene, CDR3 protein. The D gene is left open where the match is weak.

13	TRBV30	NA	AWLSGYHYSTEAF
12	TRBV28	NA	ASSLHTDTGELF
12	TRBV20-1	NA	SARAPGSAETQY
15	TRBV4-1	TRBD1	ASSQITRDRGTRGYT
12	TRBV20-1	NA	SARDGETNTEAF
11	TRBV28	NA	ASSLLGYTEAF
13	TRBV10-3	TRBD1	AILDGTVNTGELF
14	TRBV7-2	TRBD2	ASSLRSSGGLYEQY
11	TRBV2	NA	ASSDPPGQKAF
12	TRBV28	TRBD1	ASSLIQGTYEQY
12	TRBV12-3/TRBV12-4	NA	ASSLAQGNTEAF
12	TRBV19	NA	ASRYQGRGGEQY
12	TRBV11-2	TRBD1	ASSLVGTGIEQY
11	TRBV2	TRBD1	ASRGTGDQPQH
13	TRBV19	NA	ASSRAQGWNQPQH
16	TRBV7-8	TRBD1	ASSLASSKGQGGNTIY
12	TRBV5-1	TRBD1	ASSFRTGSEKLF
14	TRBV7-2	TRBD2	ASSLGPSGTPYEQY
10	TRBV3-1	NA	ASSQEEMTQY
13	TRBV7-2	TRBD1	ASSSAGTGSYEQY
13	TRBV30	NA	AWSPSGVGTYEQY
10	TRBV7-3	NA	APGRGDQPQH
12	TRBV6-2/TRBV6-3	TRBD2	ASPLAGENNEQF
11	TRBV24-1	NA	ATEAGPTGELF
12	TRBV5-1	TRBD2	ASRYGTSGIEQY
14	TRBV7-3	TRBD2	ASSPSSGSGYNEQF
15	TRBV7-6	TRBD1	ASSLRGGQAGVGSQH
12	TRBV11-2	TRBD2	ASSRTSGHNEQY
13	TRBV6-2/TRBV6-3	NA	ASSYSGQENYGYT
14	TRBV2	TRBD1	ASRTRTGAGANVLT
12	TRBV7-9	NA	ASSPGRLDGELF
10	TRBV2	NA	ASGKNTGELF
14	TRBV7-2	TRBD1	ASSLGKTGVGQPQH
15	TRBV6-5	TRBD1	ASSYSETGTGSNGYT
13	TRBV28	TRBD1	ASSLGTGQSYEQY
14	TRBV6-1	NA	ATQKILLGGNQPQH
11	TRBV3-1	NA	ARSGPSHTEAF
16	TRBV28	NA	ASSGDMPGPRLLETQY
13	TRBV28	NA	ASSLGGQWPYEQY
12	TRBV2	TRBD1	ASSRDRGGNIQY
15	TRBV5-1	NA	ASSLARDISGANVLT
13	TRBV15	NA	ATSPSGITYNEQF
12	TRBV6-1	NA	ASSASGSNYEQY
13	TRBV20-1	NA	SARVTAISTDIQY
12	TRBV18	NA	ASSRISQEETQY
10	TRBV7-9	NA	ASSLATNEQY